These 2 T cell receptor beta chains originate from one sample sequenced in a study of T cell changes during pregnancy in multiple sclerosis (dated 2019 in TCRdb). The method was the immunoSEQ multiplex PCR assay. The source is immuneACCESS, and TCRdb retained only in-frame sequences with V and J called. Part of the clones is not carried over; for the studies checked, unresolved V genes explain less than half of this, and the remainder is unexplained. The sample table records approximately 38,000 clones; more than 90% of these occur just once. Clones ranked in the top ten supply about 5.5% of the sample. The material was CD8+ T cells from peripheral blood mononuclear cells, obtained in the third trimester of pregnancy. The receptors originated from a female donor with multiple sclerosis, enrolled in a pregnancy study.

The table lists this clone with a few counts. The chain has TRBV6-4 and TRBJ2-2; TRBD2 is a possible D gene (6 bases). V dropped 5 bases and J dropped 3 bases, with 10 bases sitting between them. This CDR3 is built from 14 residues. Germline lookup yields CDR1 MRHNA and CDR2 SNTAGT. CDR3 coding DNA: TGTGCCAGCAGTCCCGGGACTGACACCGGGGAGCTGTTTTTT. It codes for CASSPGTDTGELFF.

V and J are TRBV21-1 and TRBJ2-1; the DNA was not used to check the table's D call, TRBD2. TRBV21-1 is annotated as a pseudogene. The CDR3 spans 15 residues. The DNA for the CDR3 is TGTGCCAGCAGCCAAGGGTTGGGACTATACAATGAGCAGTTCTTC. It specifies CASSQGLGLYNEQFF.